A selection of T cell receptor beta chains follows, all from one sample in a study of shared clonotypes between healthy human individuals. Clones were sequenced by immunoSEQ multiplex PCR, and TCRdb holds only the in-frame ones, with some missing. Among around 690,000 clones listed, around 90% were seen once. The sample taken for sequencing was memory CD8+ T cells from PBMCs. The source is a man aged 18-30 years in good health. Some clones in this sample may be carry-over from other donors' samples. The CDR3 runs from the conserved cysteine through the conserved F or W. D genes are given only for firm matches. Size tells how often a clone was seen (once, few, many) or the class of an expanded clone, and some rows leave it out.

j_call cdr3_length d_call clone_size v_call cdr3_aa cdr3_nt
TRBJ2-7 15 - - TRBV11-3 CASTMGRRNSYEQYF TGTGCCAGCACTATGGGCAGGCGGAATTCCTACGAGCAGTACTTC
TRBJ2-7 14 TRBD2 - TRBV4-3 CASSQVSGSSEQYF TGCGCCAGCAGCCAAGTTAGCGGGAGTAGCGAGCAGTACTTC
TRBJ1-5 13 - - TRBV19 CASSRRSNQPQHF TGTGCCAGTAGTCGACGGTCCAATCAGCCCCAGCATTTT
TRBJ2-3 15 - - TRBV11-2 CASSLLAASTDTQYF TGTGCCAGCAGCTTATTAGCGGCTAGCACAGATACGCAGTATTTT
TRBJ2-1 14 - - TRBV6-5 CASRPRLRNNEQFF TGTGCCAGCAGACCCAGGTTACGAAATAATGAGCAGTTCTTC
TRBJ1-2 13 TRBD1 - TRBV9 CASSPGQGYGYTF TGTGCCAGCAGCCCCGGACAGGGCTATGGCTACACCTTC
TRBJ2-1 16 TRBD2 - TRBV2 CASSENGLAVGNEQFF TGTGCCAGCAGTGAGAATGGACTAGCGGTAGGGAATGAGCAGTTCTTC
TRBJ2-3 16 TRBD1 once TRBV7-9 CASSSRTGKATDTQYF TGTGCCAGCAGCTCGAGGACAGGGAAGGCCACAGATACGCAGTATTTT
TRBJ2-3 16 - - TRBV5-6 CASSGYRTESTDTQYF TGTGCCAGCAGCGGGTATCGGACAGAGAGCACAGATACGCAGTATTTT
TRBJ1-1 16 - - TRBV27 CASTPRREAVDTEAFF TGTGCCAGCACCCCACGGAGGGAGGCGGTTGACACTGAAGCTTTCTTT
TRBJ1-4 14 - - TRBV7-6 CASRGPGQAEKLFF TGTGCCAGCAGAGGTCCGGGACAAGCGGAAAAACTGTTTTTT
TRBJ1-1 16 TRBD1 - TRBV5-5 CASSFSLDRAATEAFF TGTGCCAGCAGCTTTTCCCTTGACAGGGCTGCCACTGAAGCTTTCTTT
TRBJ1-5 16 TRBD1 - TRBV27 CASSLSGTAGAQPQHF TGTGCCAGCAGTTTATCCGGGACAGCGGGTGCTCAGCCCCAGCATTTT
TRBJ2-7 17 TRBD2 - TRBV7-9 CASSSPVRAGVLYEQYF TGTGCCAGCAGCTCGCCGGTCCGAGCGGGAGTATTGTACGAGCAGTACTTC
TRBJ2-7 16 TRBD2 once TRBV28 CASSPRSGALGGEQYF TGTGCCAGCAGTCCTCGGTCAGGAGCCCTGGGAGGGGAGCAGTACTTC
TRBJ1-5 15 - - TRBV6-1 CASGPGPRANQPQHF TGTGCCAGCGGACCCGGGCCGAGGGCCAATCAGCCCCAGCATTTT
TRBJ2-1 17 TRBD1 - TRBV13 CASSLGLESRGQDEQFF TGTGCCAGCAGCTTAGGGCTGGAGAGCAGGGGGCAGGATGAGCAGTTCTTC
TRBJ2-7 15 - - TRBV9 CASSPKGGTRDEQYF TGTGCCAGCAGCCCAAAGGGGGGAACCAGGGACGAGCAGTACTTC
TRBJ2-7 13 - - TRBV30 CAWSVSSFGEQYF TGTGCCTGGAGTGTATCGTCCTTCGGCGAGCAGTACTTC
TRBJ1-1 12 TRBD1 - TRBV29-1 CSVHRGNTEAFF TGCAGCGTTCACAGGGGTAACACTGAAGCTTTCTTT
TRBJ1-2 17 TRBD1 - TRBV9 CASSHSPKDRDYYGYTF TGTGCCAGCAGTCATAGTCCGAAGGACAGGGACTACTATGGCTACACCTTC
TRBJ2-3 18 TRBD2 - TRBV9 CASSASNRGEPGTDTQYF TGTGCCAGCAGCGCGTCGAATCGGGGGGAACCCGGCACAGATACGCAGTATTTT
TRBJ1-5 15 - once TRBV12-2 CASRSRTLTNQPQHF TGTGCAAGTCGCTCAAGAACACTCACTAATCAGCCCCAGCATTTT
TRBJ2-7 17 TRBD2 - TRBV4-1 CASSSGTSGRVSYEQYF TGCGCCAGCAGCTCCGGGACTAGCGGGAGAGTCTCCTACGAGCAGTACTTC
TRBJ2-2 13 TRBD2 - TRBV29-1 CSVETSGTGELFF TGCAGCGTTGAAACTAGCGGCACCGGGGAGCTGTTTTTT
TRBJ2-1 16 - - TRBV4-1 CASSQELGGAYNEQFF TGCGCCAGCAGCCAAGAGTTGGGAGGCGCCTACAATGAGCAGTTCTTC
TRBJ2-7 15 TRBD2 - TRBV2 CASIRFQGGSYEQYF TGTGCCAGCATAAGGTTCCAGGGAGGGTCCTACGAGCAGTACTTC
TRBJ2-7 16 TRBD1 - TRBV4-3 CASSQSPGTGGYEQYF TGCGCCAGCAGCCAATCCCCCGGGACAGGGGGCTACGAGCAGTACTTC
TRBJ2-1 14 - - TRBV7-3 CASSLAATSNEQFF TGTGCCAGCAGCTTGGCCGCGACTAGCAATGAGCAGTTCTTC
TRBJ2-1 15 TRBD2 - TRBV19 CASSIVGTIASEQFF TGTGCCAGTAGTATAGTGGGGACTATAGCGAGTGAGCAGTTCTTC
TRBJ2-7 13 - - TRBV7-6 CASSTYDRYEQYF TGTGCCAGCAGCACTTACGACAGATACGAGCAGTACTTC